This TCR beta chain is from a study of brain T cells in children with intractable seizures. The protocol was immunoSEQ multiplex PCR, while the TCRdb copy is restricted to in-frame clones and leaves out a portion. This sample has roughly 64,000 clones; approximately 94% occur once, and the top ten carry 0.3% to 0.45%. V gave up 4 bases and J gave up 4 bases; unmatched junction bases: 15. This CDR3 comprises 18 residues. Germline V gene sequence: CDR1 ENHRY, CDR2 SYGVKD. The source of this sequence is a boy under two years old with focal cortical dysplasia and intractable seizures. The V and J genes are TRBV10-3 and TRBJ2-7; the match to TRBD1 covers 11 bases. This specimen consisted of peripheral blood, obtained at surgery. The CDR3 DNA sequence: TGTGCCATCAGTGCCGGGGACAGGGGGGCTCGGGGGTCGTACGAGCAGTACTTC. Translated, it gives CAISAGDRGARGSYEQYF.